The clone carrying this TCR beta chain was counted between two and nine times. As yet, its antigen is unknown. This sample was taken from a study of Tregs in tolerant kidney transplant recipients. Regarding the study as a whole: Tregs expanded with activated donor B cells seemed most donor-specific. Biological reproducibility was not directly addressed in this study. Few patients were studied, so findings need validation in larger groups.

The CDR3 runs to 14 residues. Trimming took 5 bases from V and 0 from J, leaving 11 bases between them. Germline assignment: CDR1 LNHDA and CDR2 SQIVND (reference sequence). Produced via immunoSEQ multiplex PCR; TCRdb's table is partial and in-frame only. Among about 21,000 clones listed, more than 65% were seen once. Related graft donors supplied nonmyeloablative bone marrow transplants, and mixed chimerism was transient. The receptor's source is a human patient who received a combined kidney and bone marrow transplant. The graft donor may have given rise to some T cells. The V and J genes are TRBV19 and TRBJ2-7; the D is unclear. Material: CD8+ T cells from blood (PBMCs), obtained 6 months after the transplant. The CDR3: CASSDQVHSYEQYF. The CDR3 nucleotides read TGTGCCAGTAGTGATCAGGTACACTCCTACGAGCAGTACTTC.